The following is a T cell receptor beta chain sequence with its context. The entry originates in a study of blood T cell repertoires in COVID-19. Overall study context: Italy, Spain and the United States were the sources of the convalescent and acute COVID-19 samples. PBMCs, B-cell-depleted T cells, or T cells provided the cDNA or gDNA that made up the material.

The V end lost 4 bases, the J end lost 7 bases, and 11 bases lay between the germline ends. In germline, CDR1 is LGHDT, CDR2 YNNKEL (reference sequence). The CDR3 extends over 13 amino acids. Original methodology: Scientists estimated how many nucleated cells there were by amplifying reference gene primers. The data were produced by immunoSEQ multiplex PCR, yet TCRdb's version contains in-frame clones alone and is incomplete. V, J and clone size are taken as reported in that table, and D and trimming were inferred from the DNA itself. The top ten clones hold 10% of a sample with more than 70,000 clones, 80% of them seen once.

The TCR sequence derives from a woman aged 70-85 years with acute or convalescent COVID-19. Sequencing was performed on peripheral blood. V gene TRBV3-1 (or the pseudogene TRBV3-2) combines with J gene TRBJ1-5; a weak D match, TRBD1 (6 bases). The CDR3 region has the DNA TGTGCCAGCAGCCTTACAGGGAAGCAGCCCCAGCATTTT. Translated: CASSLTGKQPQHF.